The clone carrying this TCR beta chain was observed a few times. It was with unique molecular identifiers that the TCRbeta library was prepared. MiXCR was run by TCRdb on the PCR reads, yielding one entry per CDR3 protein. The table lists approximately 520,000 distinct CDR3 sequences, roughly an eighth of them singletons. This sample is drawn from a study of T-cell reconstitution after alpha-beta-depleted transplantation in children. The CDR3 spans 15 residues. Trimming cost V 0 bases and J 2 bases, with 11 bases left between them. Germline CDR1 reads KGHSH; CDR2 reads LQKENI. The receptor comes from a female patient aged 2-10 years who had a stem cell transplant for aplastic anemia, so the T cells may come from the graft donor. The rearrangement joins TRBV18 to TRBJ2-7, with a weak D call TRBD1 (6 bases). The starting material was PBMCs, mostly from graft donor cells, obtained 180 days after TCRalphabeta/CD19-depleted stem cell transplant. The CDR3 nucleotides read TGTGCCAGCTCACCACCGGGACAACCGGCCTACGAGCAGTACTTC. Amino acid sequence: CASSPPGQPAYEQYF.